The count of the clone carrying this T cell receptor beta chain is one. The data stem from a study of T cell changes during pregnancy in multiple sclerosis. The CDR3 has 14 residues. The germline CDR1 and CDR2 sequences are ENHRY and SYGVKD. Between the trimmed V and J ends, which lost 6 bases and 3 bases, there was a span of 14 bases. Data came from immunoSEQ multiplex PCR; TCRdb stores just in-frame clones and leaves some out. The sample has over 80,000 clones, approximately 90% seen once; the top ten hold roughly 0.79%. This TCR was sampled from a female donor in good health, enrolled as a control in a pregnancy study. This chain links TRBV10-3 with TRBJ1-1; D is undetermined. Sequences were derived from peripheral blood, sampled in the second trimester of pregnancy. The CDR3 DNA follows: TGTGCCATCAGAACCGACACCGGGGACACTGAAGCTTTCTTT. This translates into CAIRTDTGDTEAFF.